This TCR beta chain was obtained from a study of T cells in Graves' hyperthyroidism and ophthalmopathy. Whole-study results and caveats: Most thyroid clonotypes that were expanded above 0.001 also turned up in blood. Ophthalmopathy was identified by the model a median around 6 months ahead of onset.

The CDR3 regions of TCR beta were amplified from RNA transcripts. HTBI primers were employed in a first-round RT-PCR of the TCR CDR3. TCRdb called the multiplex PCR reads again in MiXCR, with one record for every CDR3 protein. The profile shows 250,000 to 300,000 distinct CDR3 sequences, about 13% of them singletons. Among the patients, aged 18 to 65, hyperthyroidism was newly diagnosed and had lasted under 2 months. It was roughly 10 ml of fresh peripheral blood that supplied the PBMCs. With 5 bases removed from V and 1 base from J, the gap between germline ends came to 14 bases. CDR1 is SEHNR and CDR2 is FQNEAQ in the germline V gene (reference sequence). The CDR3 is 15 amino acids. As regards this clonotype: Its antigen is currently unknown.

The genes are TRBV7-9 and TRBJ1-2; D not resolved. The source material was blood. This receptor was obtained from a woman aged 40 to 50 with Graves' hyperthyroidism. The DNA for the CDR3 is TGTGCCAGCAGCCCCCCCGTGAATCTTAACTATGGCTACACCTTC. Translating gives CASSPPVNLNYGYTF.